This TCR beta chain was sequenced in a study of blood T cell repertoires in COVID-19. Sequencing was performed with immunoSEQ multiplex PCR; in TCRdb, only in-frame clones are kept and a portion is missing. This sample carries 75,000 to 85,000 clones, about four fifths of them seen once, and the ten largest clones take approximately 7%. The CDR3 loop spans 13 amino acids. Germline lookup yields CDR1 SGHAT and CDR2 FQNNGV. V lost 5 bases and J lost 5; bases outside the gene matches: 3. Specimen: peripheral blood. The receptor was derived from a human donor in a cohort sampled during active COVID-19. This chain joins TRBV11-2 and TRBJ1-1, with TRBD1 identical over 9 bases. Here the CDR3 DNA reads TGTGCCAGCAGCACAGGGGGCAGAACTGAAGCTTTCTTT. Amino acids: CASSTGGRTEAFF.